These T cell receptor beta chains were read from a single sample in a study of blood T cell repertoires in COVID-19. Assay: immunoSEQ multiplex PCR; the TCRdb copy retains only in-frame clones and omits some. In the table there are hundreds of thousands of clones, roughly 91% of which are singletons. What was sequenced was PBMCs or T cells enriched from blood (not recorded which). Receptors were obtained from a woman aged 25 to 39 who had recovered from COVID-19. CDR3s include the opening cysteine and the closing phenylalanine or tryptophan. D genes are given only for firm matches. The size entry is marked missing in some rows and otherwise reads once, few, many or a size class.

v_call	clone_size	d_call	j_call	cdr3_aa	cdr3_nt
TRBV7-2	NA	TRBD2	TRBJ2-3	CASSWILAGGGDTQYF	TGTGCCAGCAGCTGGATCCTAGCGGGAGGGGGAGATACGCAGTATTTT
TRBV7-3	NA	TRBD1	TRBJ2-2	CASGRQGLGTGELFF	TGTGCCAGCGGGAGACAGGGGTTAGGGACCGGGGAGCTGTTTTTT
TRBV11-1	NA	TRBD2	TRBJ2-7	CASSISGRAWAYEQYF	TGTGCCAGCAGCATTAGCGGGAGAGCCTGGGCCTACGAGCAGTACTTC
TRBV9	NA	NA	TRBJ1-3	CASSVVPGSGNTIYF	TGTGCCAGCAGCGTAGTACCGGGGTCTGGAAACACCATATATTTT
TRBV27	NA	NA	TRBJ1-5	CASSLARGSSQPQHF	TGTGCCAGCAGTTTAGCCCGGGGGTCGAGTCAGCCCCAGCATTTT
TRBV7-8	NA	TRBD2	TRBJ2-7	CASSLGAGAPEQYF	TGTGCCAGCAGCTTAGGGGCGGGAGCTCCCGAGCAGTACTTC
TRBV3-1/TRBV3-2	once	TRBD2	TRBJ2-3	CASSLGLAGDTQYF	TGTGCCAGCAGCCTCGGACTAGCGGGAGATACGCAGTATTTT
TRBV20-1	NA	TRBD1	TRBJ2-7	CRVNQGDF	TGCAGGGTCAATCAGGGGGACTTC
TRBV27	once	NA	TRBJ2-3	CASSLYFGSPDTQYF	TGTGCCAGCAGTTTATATTTCGGGAGCCCAGATACGCAGTATTTT
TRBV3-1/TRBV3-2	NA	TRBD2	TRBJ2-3	CASSLKGTSGMFDTQYF	TGTGCCAGCAGCCTGAAGGGGACTAGCGGGATGTTCGATACGCAGTATTTT
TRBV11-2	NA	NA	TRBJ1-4	CASSLVRVTNEKLFF	TGTGCCAGCAGCTTAGTAAGAGTGACTAATGAAAAACTGTTTTTT
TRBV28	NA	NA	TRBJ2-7	CASSNRDVSEQYF	TGTGCCAGCAGCAACAGGGACGTTAGCGAGCAGTACTTC
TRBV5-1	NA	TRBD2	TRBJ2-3	CASSLVTSKDTQYF	TGCGCCAGCAGCTTGGTGACTAGCAAAGATACGCAGTATTTT
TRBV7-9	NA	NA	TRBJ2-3	CASSPSTSTDTQYF	TGTGCCAGCAGCCCGTCGACTAGCACAGATACGCAGTATTTT
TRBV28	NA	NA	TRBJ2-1	CASSLEGGAYNEQFF	TGTGCCAGCAGTTTGGAGGGTGGGGCCTACAATGAGCAGTTCTTC
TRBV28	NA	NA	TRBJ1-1	CASSLLAQNTEAFF	TGTGCCAGCAGTTTATTAGCCCAGAACACTGAAGCTTTCTTT
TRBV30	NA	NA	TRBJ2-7	CAWSAGGGGRYEQYF	TGTGCCTGGAGTGCGGGTGGCGGGGGCCGATACGAGCAGTACTTC
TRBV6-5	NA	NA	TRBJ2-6	CAGHLSGANVLTF	TGTGCCGGACACCTCTCTGGGGCCAACGTCCTGACTTTC
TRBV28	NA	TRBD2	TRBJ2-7	CASSLFSSGRREQYF	TGTGCCAGCAGTTTATTTTCTAGCGGGAGGCGCGAGCAGTACTTC
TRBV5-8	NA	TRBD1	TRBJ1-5	CASRPHRGPQPQHF	TGTGCCAGCAGACCCCACAGGGGACCCCAGCCCCAGCATTTT
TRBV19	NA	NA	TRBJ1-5	CATGDRGKSNQPQHF	TGTGCCACAGGAGACCGGGGGAAAAGCAATCAGCCCCAGCATTTT
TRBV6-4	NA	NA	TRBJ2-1	CASSHPGQWEGRNEQFF	TGTGCCAGCAGCCACCCAGGACAGTGGGAGGGCCGGAATGAGCAGTTCTTC
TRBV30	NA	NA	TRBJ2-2	CACHSRGRELFF	TGTGCCTGCCATTCTCGGGGGAGGGAGCTGTTTTTT
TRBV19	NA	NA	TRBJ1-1	CASRGGEYTEAFF	TGTGCCAGTAGGGGTGGAGAGTACACTGAAGCTTTCTTT
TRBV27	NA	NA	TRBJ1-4	CASRGQGATNEKLFF	TGTGCCAGCAGGGGTCAGGGTGCAACTAATGAAAAACTGTTTTTT
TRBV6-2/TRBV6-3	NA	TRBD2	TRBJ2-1	CASSPGGYNEQFF	TGTGCCAGCAGTCCGGGGGGCTACAATGAGCAGTTCTTC
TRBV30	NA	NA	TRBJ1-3	CAWRQDPSGNTIYF	TGTGCCTGGAGACAGGACCCCTCTGGAAACACCATATATTTT
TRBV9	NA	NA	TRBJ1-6	CASSGEQGSLVSPLHF	TGTGCCAGCAGCGGGGAACAGGGATCCTTGGTTTCACCCCTCCACTTT
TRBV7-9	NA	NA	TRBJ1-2	CASGDGGYTF	TGTGCCAGCGGAGATGGAGGCTACACCTTC
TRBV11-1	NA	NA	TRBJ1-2	CASSPYGQLYGYTF	TGTGCCAGCAGCCCTTATGGACAGCTCTATGGCTACACCTTC
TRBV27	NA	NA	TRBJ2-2	CASSFSLTGELFF	TGTGCCAGCAGTTTCTCCCTCACCGGGGAGCTGTTTTTT
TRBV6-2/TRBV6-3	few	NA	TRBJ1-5	CASSKTPGQPSNQPQHF	TGTGCCAGCAGTAAAACCCCGGGACAACCGAGCAATCAGCCCCAGCATTTT
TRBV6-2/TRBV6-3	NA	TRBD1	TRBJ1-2	CASSTTGGFSSGYTF	TGTGCCAGCAGTACCACAGGGGGCTTTTCGTCTGGCTACACCTTC
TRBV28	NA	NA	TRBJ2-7	CASSLPGGRGLCEQYF	TGTGCCAGCAGTCTACCGGGGGGCAGGGGGCTCTGCGAGCAGTACTTC
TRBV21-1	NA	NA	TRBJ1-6	CASSNRDRGPLTPVHYNSPLHF	TGTGCCAGCAGCAACCGGGACAGGGGGCCTCTAACCCCTGTCCATTATAATTCACCCCTCCACTTT
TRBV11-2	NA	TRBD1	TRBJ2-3	CASSFGAGQGRKKGTQYF	TGTGCCAGCAGCTTTGGTGCGGGACAGGGGCGAAAAAAGGGTACGCAGTATTTT
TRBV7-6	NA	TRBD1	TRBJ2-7	CASSLLQGASYEQYF	TGTGCCAGCAGCCTACTACAGGGGGCGTCCTACGAGCAGTACTTC
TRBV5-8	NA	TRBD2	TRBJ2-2	CASSLAGGYTGELFF	TGTGCCAGCAGCTTGGCGGGAGGCTACACCGGGGAGCTGTTTTTT
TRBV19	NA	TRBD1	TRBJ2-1	CASSMDRDNEQFF	TGTGCCAGTAGCATGGACAGGGACAATGAGCAGTTCTTC
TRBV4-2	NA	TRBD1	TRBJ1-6	CASSQVAGGKSPLHF	TGTGCCAGCAGCCAAGTCGCAGGGGGCAAATCACCCCTCCACTTT